This record covers a single T cell receptor beta chain. The sample is drawn from a study of blood T cell repertoires in COVID-19. V was pared by 4 bases and J by 4 bases, with 3 bases of the junction left unmatched. CDR1 is SGHNT, CDR2 YENEEA, per germline. This CDR3 has 13 amino acids. Measured with immunoSEQ multiplex PCR; TCRdb has only the in-frame clones, and not every one. The sample has over 200,000 clones, around 83% seen once. Sequencing input: peripheral blood. This sequence was found in a man aged 40-55 years who had recovered from COVID-19. The V and J genes are TRBV11-3 and TRBJ2-7, with 8 bases fitting TRBD1. This CDR3 is CASSSRGLYEQYF. CDR3 DNA sequence: TGTGCCAGCAGCTCCAGGGGGCTTTACGAGCAGTACTTC.